Sequencing of this TCR beta chain was carried out in a study of human T cells and chemical hapten exposure. This clonotype was detected ten times or more. TCRdb re-called the RACE reads with MiXCR, one entry per CDR3 protein. This sample has 84,000 or so distinct CDR3 sequences, with 10% to 13% found just once. The CDR3 sequence is 14 residues long. CDR1 is LGHNA, CDR2 YSLEER, per germline. V gave up 5 bases and J gave up 3 bases; unmatched junction bases: 5. The time point here: patch test 2, 6 weeks after DPC sensitization. Treatment denoted: therapeutic diphenylcyclopropenone sensitization with weekly scalp DPC.

The TCR comes from a woman aged 25 to 39 with alopecia areata. Some clones in this sample may be carry-over from other donors' samples. The starting material was whole blood, obtained in connection with sensitization to the hapten diphenylcyclopropenone (DPC). The chain links TRBV4-3 to TRBJ2-3; 7 bases map to TRBD1. CDR3 in amino acids: CASSEAQGTDTQYF. The DNA of the CDR3 is TGCGCCAGCAGCGAGGCACAGGGGACAGATACGCAGTATTTT.